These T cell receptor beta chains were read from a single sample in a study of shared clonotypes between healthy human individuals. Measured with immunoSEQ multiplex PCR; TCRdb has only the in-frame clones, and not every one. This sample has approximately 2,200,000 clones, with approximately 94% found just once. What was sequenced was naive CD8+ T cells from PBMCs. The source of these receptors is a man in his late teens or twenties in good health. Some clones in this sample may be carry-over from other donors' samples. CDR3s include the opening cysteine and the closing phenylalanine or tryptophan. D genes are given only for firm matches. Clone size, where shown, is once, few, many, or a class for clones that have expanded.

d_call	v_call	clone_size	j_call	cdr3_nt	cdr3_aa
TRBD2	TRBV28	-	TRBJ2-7	TGTGCCAGCAGCAATCGACTAGCGGAACCCTACGAGCAGTACTTC	CASSNRLAEPYEQYF
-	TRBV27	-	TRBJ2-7	TGTGCCAGCAGTTTGACCGCCTCCACTCCCTACGAGCAGTACTTC	CASSLTASTPYEQYF
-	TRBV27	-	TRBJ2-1	TGTGCCAGCAGTTTGGGACTGTACTCCTACAATGAGCAGTTCTTC	CASSLGLYSYNEQFF
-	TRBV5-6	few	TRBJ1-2	TGTGCCAGCAGCTTGGCCGCATTGACCCGAAATGGCTACACCTTC	CASSLAALTRNGYTF
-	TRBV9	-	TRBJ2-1	TGTGCCAGCAGCGTAGGAGAGTGGTTGAGCTCCTACAATGAGCAGTTCTTC	CASSVGEWLSSYNEQFF
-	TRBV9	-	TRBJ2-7	TGTGCCAGCAGCGTAGGAATTGGGGTCGAGCAGTACTTC	CASSVGIGVEQYF
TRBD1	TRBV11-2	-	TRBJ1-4	TGTGCCAGCAGCGCCAGGACAGGGACGGGTGAAAAACTGTTTTTT	CASSARTGTGEKLFF
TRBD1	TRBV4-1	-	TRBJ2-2	TGCGCCAGCAGGGCGCGGGACAGGGACACCGGGGAGCTGTTTTTT	CASRARDRDTGELFF
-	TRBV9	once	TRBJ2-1	TGTGCCAGCAGCGTAGGTGGTGGCACCACCAATGAGCAGTTCTTC	CASSVGGGTTNEQFF
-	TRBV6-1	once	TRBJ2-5	TGTGCCAGCCAGGTGGGGAATAGAGAGACCCAGTACTTC	CASQVGNRETQYF
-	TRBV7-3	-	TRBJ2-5	TGTGCCAGCAGCTTGGGGATCCAAGAGACCCAGTACTTC	CASSLGIQETQYF
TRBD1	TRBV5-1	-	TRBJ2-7	TGCGCCAGCAGCTTGGAGGGACAGGGGGAAGAGCAGTACTTC	CASSLEGQGEEQYF